The sequence of this TCR beta chain was determined in a study of blood T cell repertoires in COVID-19. Background on the study: Sites across the United States, Italy and Spain contributed samples from acute and convalescent COVID-19. PBMCs, B-cell-depleted T cells, or T cells provided the cDNA or gDNA that made up the material.

Germline V lookup: CDR1 SGHRS, CDR2 YFSETQ. After removal of 3 bases from V and 2 bases from J, the junction contained 7 bases not matched to a gene. This CDR3 is built from 16 residues. Sequenced by immunoSEQ multiplex PCR; TCRdb stores in-frame clones only, minus some. The profile shows approximately 240,000 clones, about 88% of them singletons. This clonotype was obtained from a woman aged 40 to 50 who had recovered from COVID-19. The specimen sequenced was peripheral blood. V is TRBV5-1 and J is TRBJ2-3, with 9 bases lining up with TRBD2. In DNA form, the CDR3 reads TGCGCCAGCAGCTCGATTAGCGGGAGTTCCACAGATACGCAGTATTTT. It translates to CASSSISGSSTDTQYF.